The 16 T cell receptor beta chains given below trace back to one sample, sequenced in a study of a mutant IDH1 vaccine in newly diagnosed glioma. The repertoire was sequenced with immunoSEQ multiplex PCR; TCRdb's copy has only in-frame clones and lacks some. The sample lists 35,000 to 40,000 clones; 80% to 95% were seen once. The time point: baseline, week 1 (first vaccination visit). Noted treatment: pre-vaccination baseline after standard-of-care therapy. The input for sequencing was PBMCs, taken from a glioma patient treated with radiotherapy, temozolomide or both. These TCRs come from a man aged 18 to 30 with glioma.

The genes are TRBV4-1 and TRBJ2-7; D is unresolved. The CDR3 totals 11 residues. Looked up from germline, CDR1 is MGHRA and CDR2 is YSYEKL. Trimming removed 0 bases from V and 7 bases from J, with 4 bases in between. The DNA for the CDR3 is TGCGCCAGCAGCCAAGAGGCAGAGCAGTACTTC. It specifies CASSQEAEQYF.

The V call is TRBV4-1, the J call TRBJ2-7; 12 positions agree with TRBD1. The germline V gene has CDR1 MGHRA and CDR2 YSYEKL. This CDR3 region has 15 residues. With V trimmed by 4 bases and J by 5 bases, 6 bases remained unmatched. As DNA, the CDR3 is TGCGCCAGCAGCCCCGGGACAGGGGGCTCAGACGAGCAGTACTTC. Translated, it gives CASSPGTGGSDEQYF.

Notes on this clone: At one of its ends the junction is not consistent with the germline gene, which may arise from a read error. CDR3 loop: CASSPRPVDEQFF. Here the CDR3 DNA reads TGTGCCAGTTCACCACGTCCCGTGGATGAGCAGTTCTTC. The V and J genes are TRBV18 and TRBJ2-1, with no clear D. The length of the CDR3 is 13 residues. Germline lookup yields CDR1 KGHSH and CDR2 LQKENI.

The genes are TRBV10-3 and TRBJ2-7; either TRBD1 or TRBD2 may supply D (5 bases each). The V end lost 6 bases, the J end lost 3 bases, and 12 bases lay between the germline ends. This CDR3 comprises 13 residues. The germline V gene has CDR1 ENHRY and CDR2 SYGVKD. The CDR3 DNA follows: TGTGCCATCAGGGACCGGGGCGACTACGAGCAGTACTTC. Protein sequence: CAIRDRGDYEQYF.

V and J are TRBV5-6 and TRBJ2-1; a weak D match, TRBD1 (5 bases). Per the germline V gene, CDR1 is SGHDT and CDR2 is YYEEEE. Trimming cost V 6 bases and J 7 bases, with 11 bases left between them. The CDR3 totals 12 residues. The CDR3 DNA reads as TGTGCCAGCAAAGCGCAGGGAAATGAGCAGTTCTTC. Translated, it gives CASKAQGNEQFF.

V is TRBV29-1 and J is TRBJ2-7; D is perhaps TRBD1 (7 bases). The CDR3 totals 12 residues. V lost 7 bases and J lost 2, with 12 bases in between. CDR1 and CDR2 from the germline V gene are SQVTM and ANQGSEA. The CDR3 bases are TGCAGCGGGAGGGACAGCACCTACGAGCAGTACTTC. Residues: CSGRDSTYEQYF.

CDR3 in amino acids: CASSSPPESSYEQYF. The CDR3 DNA follows: TGTGCCAGCAGTTCCCCGCCAGAGAGCTCCTACGAGCAGTACTTC. The V gene is TRBV6-6, the J gene TRBJ2-7, with D unresolved. CDR1 is MNHNY, CDR2 SVGAGI, per germline (reference sequence). The CDR3 loop spans 15 amino acids. V lost 4 bases, J lost 0 bases, and 13 bases lay in between.

The chain is built from TRBV28 and TRBJ1-5, with D maybe TRBD1 (5 bases). CDR1 and CDR2 from the germline V gene are MDHEN and SYDVKM. V was clipped by 3 bases and J by 5 bases, with 14 bases between them. The CDR3 sequence is 15 residues long. CDR3 in DNA: TGTGCCAGCAGTTTTATGTCCAGGGTCCATCAGCCCCAGCATTTT. It is translated as CASSFMSRVHQPQHF.

This clone has only one observation. As DNA, the CDR3 is TGTGCCAGCAGCTCCCATTCCCAGGGCTCCTACGAGCAGTACTTC. Translated: CASSSHSQGSYEQYF. The chain joins TRBV28 to TRBJ2-7, with D possibly matching TRBD1 (5 bases). The CDR3 has 15 residues. V shed 6 bases and J shed 0 bases, with 15 bases lying between them. Germline assignment: CDR1 MDHEN and CDR2 SYDVKM.

This chain connects TRBV27 to TRBJ1-1; unclear D gene. The ends were cut back, 5 bases at V and 8 bases at J, with 15 bases in the middle. This CDR3 region has 13 residues. The germline CDR1 and CDR2 sequences are MNHEY and SMNVEV (reference sequence). CDR3 DNA sequence: TGTGCCAGCAGTCCCCGGCCGGGTAGGGAAGCTTTCTTT. Protein product: CASSPRPGREAFF.

V and J are TRBV19 and TRBJ2-5; tentatively, D is TRBD2 (5 bases). V was shortened by 5 bases and J by 2 bases, with 9 bases between the two germline ends. The CDR3 loop spans 13 amino acids. In germline, CDR1 is LNHDA, CDR2 SQIVND (reference sequence). DNA for the CDR3: TGTGCCAGTAGTCTCACTAGACAAGAGACCCAGTACTTC. Amino acid sequence: CASSLTRQETQYF.

The chain recombines TRBV18 with TRBJ2-5, with 9 bases that match TRBD2. The germline V gene encodes CDR1 KGHSH and CDR2 LQKENI. V shed 2 bases and J 6 bases; nucleotides not matched to a gene: 7. The CDR3 extends over 15 amino acids. The CDR3 DNA reads TGTGCCAGCTCACCAGCGGGAGGGGCAAAAAAGACCCAGTACTTC. Amino acids: CASSPAGGAKKTQYF. Based on the CDR3 plus reference TRBV18 and TRBJ2-5, the full variable domain is NAGVMQNPRHLVRRRGQEARLRCSPMKGHSHVYWYRQLPEEGLKFMVYLQKENIIDESGMPKERFSAEFPKEGPSILRIQQVVRGDSAAYFCASSPAGGAKKTQYFGPGTRLLVL.

The chain joins TRBV5-1 to TRBJ1-2; weak D call: TRBD1 (5 bases). This CDR3 comprises 16 residues. CDR1 is SGHRS and CDR2 is YFSETQ in the germline V gene. V was shortened by 4 bases and J by 4 bases, with 20 bases between the two germline ends. Here the CDR3 DNA reads TGCGCCAGCAGCCCCGTCTCCGAGGGGAGGTTCTATGGCTACACCTTC. Translation: CASSPVSEGRFYGYTF. Full variable domain (remainder filled in from reference TRBV5-1 and TRBJ1-2): KAGVTQTPRYLIKTRGQQVTLSCSPISGHRSVSWYQQTPGQGLQFLFEYFSETQRNKGNFPGRFSGRQFSNSRSEMNVSTLELGDSALYLCASSPVSEGRFYGYTFGSGTRLTVV.

CDR3 sequence (DNA): TGCAGCGTTGCAGGACTAGCGAACTCCTACGAGCAGTACTTC. Protein sequence: CSVAGLANSYEQYF. The chain is built from TRBV29-1 and TRBJ2-7, with TRBD2 matching over 9 bases. J gave up 0 bases and V 4 bases, and 4 bases lay outside the gene matches. From germline, CDR1 is SQVTM and CDR2 ANQGSEA. The CDR3 has 14 amino acids.

The V call is TRBV6-6, the J call TRBJ1-5, with no clear D. The V and J ends lost 6 bases and 3 bases respectively, with 3 bases between them. Germline values: CDR1 MNHNY, CDR2 SVGAGI (reference sequence). This CDR3 contains 11 residues. CDR3 DNA sequence: TGTGCCAGCAGAGACAATCAGCCCCAGCATTTT. Its protein is CASRDNQPQHF.

This rearrangement joins TRBV30 to TRBJ1-1; D is unresolved. This CDR3 has 12 residues. Germline values: CDR1 GTSNPN, CDR2 SVGIG (reference sequence). V was clipped by 5 bases and J by 3 bases, with 10 bases between them. The CDR3 DNA is TGTGCCTGGGAGGACGGGGACACTGAAGCTTTCTTT. This translates into CAWEDGDTEAFF.